Below are 21 T cell receptor beta chains sequenced from a single sample in a study of cytomegalovirus exposure and HLA in healthy donors. 13 Jbeta primers and 60 Vbeta primers were used for the PCR. The protocol was immunoSEQ multiplex PCR, while the TCRdb copy is restricted to in-frame clones and leaves out a portion. Here the sample spans fewer than 250,000 clones, around 81% being singletons. Input material: PBMCs. The receptors stem from a man in his late teens or twenties in good health and CMV-seronegative.

V gene TRBV6-5 combines with J gene TRBJ1-5, with 8 bases matching TRBD1. Germline V gene lookup returns CDR1 MNHEY and CDR2 SVGAGI. J lost 7 bases, V lost 3 bases, and 5 bases had no gene match. The CDR3 totals 14 residues. The CDR3 bases are TGTGCCAGCAGTTATGAACAGGGGGGACAGCCCCAGCATTTT. Its translation: CASSYEQGGQPQHF.

This clone appeared once. The V gene is TRBV2, the J gene TRBJ2-1; 13 bases fit TRBD2. The germline gives CDR1 SNHLY, CDR2 FYNNEI. With V trimmed by 6 bases and J by 9 bases, 8 bases remained unmatched. This CDR3 contains 15 residues. The CDR3 loop is CASRDGTSGASEQFF. CDR3 sequence (DNA): TGTGCCAGCAGGGACGGGACTAGCGGGGCCAGTGAGCAGTTCTTC. The full variable domain, completed using reference TRBV2 and TRBJ2-1, is EPEVTQTPSHQVTQMGQEVILRCVPISNHLYFYWYRQILGQKVEFLVSFYNNEISEKSEIFDDQFSVERPDGSNFTLKIRSTKLEDSAMYFCASRDGTSGASEQFFGPGTRLTVL.

The chain combines TRBV10-2 with TRBJ2-3; TRBD2 might be the D (6 bases). Germline-derived CDR1 and CDR2 are WSHSY and SAAADI. This CDR3 contains 19 residues. V lost 2 bases and J 2 bases, leaving 23 bases between the germline ends. CDR3 nucleotide sequence: TGCGCCAGCAGTGAGGTGGGAGGTCGGGGTTTGACCCACACAGATACGCAGTATTTT. Translation: CASSEVGGRGLTHTDTQYF.

Points on this clone: The junction departs from germline at one end; a sequencing error may be responsible. The chain employs TRBV5-4 and TRBJ1-2, with 11 nucleotides matching TRBD1. CDR3 size: 16 residues. CDR1 and CDR2 from the germline V gene are SGHNT and YYREEE (reference sequence). The CDR3 DNA sequence: TGTGCCAGCAGCTTGTCCGGGACAGGGGGTAGCTATGGCTACATCTTC. Translating gives CASSLSGTGGSYGYIF.

Notes on this clone: This sample also contains other DNA sequences that code for the same CDR3. The CDR3 DNA reads TGTGCCAGCAGCCACAGGGGTGGCTACGAGCAGTACTTC. Translation: CASSHRGGYEQYF. This sequence joins TRBV7-8 and TRBJ2-7; 7 bases fit TRBD1. The length of the CDR3 is 13 residues. Germline V CDR1 and CDR2: SGHVS, FQNEAQ. J gave up 3 bases and V 5 bases, and 4 bases lay outside the gene matches.

The CDR3 nucleotides read TGCGCCAGCAGCTTGGGACAAACGCGGGGATATGGCTACACCTTC. This sequence encodes CASSLGQTRGYGYTF. This chain joins TRBV5-1 and TRBJ1-2; the D is unclear. Trimming took 0 bases from V and 5 from J, leaving 14 bases between them. From germline, CDR1 is SGHRS and CDR2 YFSETQ. The CDR3 has 15 residues.

The J gene is TRBJ2-2, the V gene TRBV14; 14 bases agree with TRBD2. The CDR3 spans 18 residues. Germline loops: CDR1 SGHDN, CDR2 FVKESK. Trimming at V came to 4 bases and at J to 2 bases, leaving 6 bases not matched to a gene. The CDR3 loop is CASSPRTSGRRNTGELFF. The CDR3 DNA reads TGTGCCAGCAGCCCGCGGACTAGCGGGAGGCGTAACACCGGGGAGCTGTTTTTT.

This clone was counted between two and nine times. The chain couples TRBV6-4 to TRBJ2-2; 10 nucleotides agree with TRBD1. The CDR3 spans 14 residues. Looked up from germline, CDR1 is MRHNA and CDR2 is SNTAGT. Unmatched junction bases numbered 5, after V lost 7 bases and J lost 6 bases. Here the CDR3 DNA reads TGTGCCAGCAAGGACAGGGGGGACGCCGGGGAGCTGTTTTTT. It codes for CASKDRGDAGELFF.

The table lists this clone with a few counts. The chain joins TRBV29-1 to TRBJ2-1; the match to TRBD2 covers 7 bases. Per germline, CDR1 SQVTM and CDR2 ANQGSEA. Germline trimming cut 6 bases from V and 0 bases from J; bases unmatched to any gene: 11. The CDR3 has 16 amino acids. The CDR3 sequence: CSVAWIAGSSYNEQFF. The CDR3 DNA reads as TGCAGCGTAGCCTGGATAGCGGGTAGCTCCTACAATGAGCAGTTCTTC.

The gene calls are TRBV5-6 and TRBJ1-5; no firm D call. The CDR3 sequence is 15 residues long. The ends were cut back, 0 bases at V and 0 bases at J, with 7 bases in the middle. CDR1 and CDR2 (germline): SGHDT, YYEEEE. The CDR3 nucleotides read TGTGCCAGCAGCTTGGGACTTTATAGCAATCAGCCCCAGCATTTT. Amino acid sequence: CASSLGLYSNQPQHF.

The chain joins TRBV7-2 to TRBJ2-7; 11 nucleotides line up with TRBD2. V dropped 5 bases and J dropped 6; count of bases not matched to a gene: 12. The CDR3 totals 16 residues. CDR1 and CDR2 (germline): SGHTA, FQGNSA. The CDR3 region has the DNA TGTGCCAGCAGCCCGTACATAGCGGGGGGGTCCGTCGAGCAGTACTTC. Its translation: CASSPYIAGGSVEQYF.

This rearrangement joins TRBV13 to TRBJ1-5; 9 bases are shared with TRBD1. The V segment lost 7 bases and the J segment 0 bases; nucleotides outside the gene matches: 10. The CDR3 consists of 17 residues. Per the germline V gene, CDR1 is PRHDT and CDR2 is FYEKMQ (reference sequence). This CDR3 is CASITGGWGYSNQPQHF. Written as DNA, the CDR3 is TGTGCCAGCATAACAGGGGGCTGGGGGTATAGCAATCAGCCCCAGCATTTT.

This clone was seen a handful of times. The chain carries TRBV29-1 and TRBJ2-1, with 12 bases identical to TRBD2. CDR3 size: 13 residues. Germline CDR1 SQVTM, CDR2 ANQGSEA. After removal of 6 bases from V and 7 bases from J, the junction contained 4 bases not matched to a gene. The CDR3 loop is CSVKGLAGNEQFF. CDR3 DNA: TGCAGCGTGAAAGGACTAGCGGGGAATGAGCAGTTCTTC.

The chain has TRBV5-1 and TRBJ2-3; TRBD2 matches at 11 bases. Germline V gene sequence: CDR1 SGHRS, CDR2 YFSETQ. The CDR3 runs to 16 residues. V lost 4 bases, J lost 3 bases, and 7 bases stayed unmatched. The CDR3 here is CASSNIAGGRTDTQYF. CDR3 coding DNA: TGCGCCAGCAGCAACATAGCGGGAGGGAGAACAGATACGCAGTATTTT.

This chain links TRBV15 with TRBJ2-2; D gene uncertain. Germline V gives CDR1 LNHNV, CDR2 YYDKDF (reference sequence). The V end was cut by 1 base, the J end by 8 bases, with 8 bases between. The CDR3 covers 13 residues. The CDR3 DNA reads as TGTGCCACCAGCAGAGGTCAGATAGGGGAGCTGTTTTTT. It yields the protein CATSRGQIGELFF.

This chain uses TRBV2 with TRBJ2-3, with TRBD2 matching over 10 bases. The CDR3 loop spans 14 amino acids. Trimming at V came to 6 bases and at J to 5 bases, leaving 5 bases not matched to a gene. Germline loops: CDR1 SNHLY, CDR2 FYNNEI. CDR3 DNA sequence: TGTGCCAGCAGCGCAAGCGGGGGGGTAGATACGCAGTATTTT. Protein sequence: CASSASGGVDTQYF.

This chain joins TRBV7-6 and TRBJ2-7; 7 bases agree with TRBD1. V shed 5 bases, J shed 3 bases, and the junction held 7 bases outside the gene matches. Germline CDR1 SGHVS, CDR2 FNYEAQ. The CDR3 is 14 amino acids. DNA of the CDR3: TGTGCCAGCAGCCTCGTGGGACAGAACTACGAGCAGTACTTC. As protein: CASSLVGQNYEQYF.

The table lists this clone with a count of one. J is TRBJ2-5 and V is TRBV5-1; TRBD2 matches 14 bases. CDR3 length: 18 amino acids. In germline, CDR1 is SGHRS, CDR2 YFSETQ. The trim removed 4 bases at V and 1 base at J, leaving 9 bases unmatched. In DNA form, the CDR3 reads TGCGCCAGCAGCCCCCCGACTAGCGGGGGGGCATTCCAAGAGACCCAGTACTTC. Translated, it gives CASSPPTSGGAFQETQYF.

V gene TRBV7-2 combines with J gene TRBJ2-3; D unresolved. V lost 1 base and J lost 5, with 10 bases in between. This CDR3 is built from 14 residues. Per germline, CDR1 SGHTA and CDR2 FQGNSA. The CDR3 bases are TGTGCCAGCAGCTTAGAAGGTCAGGTAGATACGCAGTATTTT. This encodes CASSLEGQVDTQYF.

This chain joins TRBV7-3 and TRBJ2-2; 12 bases align to TRBD2. J lost 7 bases, V lost 5 bases, and 11 bases had no gene match. The CDR3 consists of 17 residues. Germline V gives CDR1 SGHTA, CDR2 FQGTGA. CDR3 protein: CASSHRLAGEAGGELFF. In DNA form, the CDR3 reads TGTGCCAGCAGCCATAGACTAGCGGGAGAAGCCGGCGGGGAGCTGTTTTTT.

The genes are TRBV2 and TRBJ1-1; unclear D gene. Trimming cost V 7 bases and J 3 bases, with 12 bases left between them. The CDR3 has 13 residues. In germline, CDR1 is SNHLY, CDR2 FYNNEI. CDR3: CASIRREDTEAFF. The CDR3 DNA follows: TGTGCCAGCATTCGGAGGGAGGACACTGAAGCTTTCTTT. The full variable domain, in which reference TRBV2 and TRBJ1-1 provide the parts outside the CDR3, is EPEVTQTPSHQVTQMGQEVILRCVPISNHLYFYWYRQILGQKVEFLVSFYNNEISEKSEIFDDQFSVERPDGSNFTLKIRSTKLEDSAMYFCASIRREDTEAFFGQGTRLTVV.